One and the same sample provided the 16 T cell receptor beta chains below, sequenced in a study of blood T cell repertoires in COVID-19. Only in-frame clones appear in the TCRdb table, and some are missing; sequencing was by immunoSEQ multiplex PCR. The sample has approximately 260,000 clones, about 85% seen once. Sequenced input: peripheral blood. These receptors were obtained from a man between 60 and 75 years old who had recovered from COVID-19.

This clone has only one observation. The V call is TRBV5-1, the J call TRBJ2-7; the D gene is possibly TRBD1 (5 bases). CDR3 length equals 15 residues. Germline V gene data show CDR1 as SGHRS and CDR2 as YFSETQ. V was trimmed by 0 bases and J by 4 bases, leaving 14 bases between them. CDR3 residues: CASSLALKGSYEQYF. CDR3 coding DNA: TGCGCCAGCAGCTTGGCGCTCAAGGGGTCTTACGAGCAGTACTTC.

V gene TRBV27 combines with J gene TRBJ2-2; 11 nucleotides line up with TRBD1. Germline loops: CDR1 MNHEY, CDR2 SMNVEV (reference sequence). This CDR3 region has 15 residues. V shed 2 bases, J shed 6 bases, and the junction held 2 bases outside the gene matches. For the CDR3, the DNA is TGTGCCAGCAGTTTAGTGGGACAGGGGGCCGGGGAGCTGTTTTTT. This sequence encodes CASSLVGQGAGELFF.

This clone was seen once. This sequence joins TRBV18 and TRBJ2-5; TRBD2 matches 8 bases. The V and J ends lost 0 bases and 5 bases, in that order; junction bases with no gene match: 5. The germline gives CDR1 KGHSH, CDR2 LQKENI. The CDR3 sequence is 15 residues long. The CDR3 DNA reads as TGTGCCAGCTCACCACCCGGGGGGGCCGGGGAGACCCAGTACTTC. Translation gives CASSPPGGAGETQYF.

The rearrangement joins TRBV2 to TRBJ1-1, with D unresolved. CDR3 length: 13 residues. The V end was cut by 4 bases, the J end by 0 bases, with 6 bases between. Germline V gene lookup returns CDR1 SNHLY and CDR2 FYNNEI. The DNA for the CDR3 is TGTGCCAGCAGTGCCACAATGAACACTGAAGCTTTCTTT. Translation gives CASSATMNTEAFF.

V usage is TRBV27 and J usage is TRBJ1-1; D remains unclear. Trimming took off 1 base at V and 1 base at J, with 4 bases between the two ends. CDR3 size: 13 residues. In germline, CDR1 is MNHEY, CDR2 SMNVEV (reference sequence). Here the CDR3 DNA reads TGTGCCAGCAGTTTATACAGGAACACTGAAGCTTTCTTT. This translates into CASSLYRNTEAFF.

The genes are TRBV5-1 and TRBJ2-7, with 12 positions matching TRBD2. This CDR3 has 15 amino acids. V lost 4 bases to trimming and J lost 7 bases; unmatched junction nucleotides: 9. The germline gives CDR1 SGHRS, CDR2 YFSETQ. The CDR3 DNA sequence: TGCGCCAGCAGCGCGCTAGCGGGGGGGCCGTCAGAGCAGTACTTC. Encoded protein: CASSALAGGPSEQYF.

This chain connects TRBV12-5 to TRBJ1-4, with 10 bases aligning to TRBD1. J gave up 6 bases and V 5 bases, and 3 bases lay outside the gene matches. Germline lookup yields CDR1 LGHNT and CDR2 FRNRAP. CDR3 size: 14 residues. The DNA for the CDR3 is TGTGCTAGTGGTCGAGGACAGGGGGATGAAAAACTGTTTTTT. Translating gives CASGRGQGDEKLFF.

The V and J genes are TRBV27 and TRBJ2-3, with D maybe TRBD2 (6 bases). The CDR3 contains 16 residues. Germline lookup yields CDR1 MNHEY and CDR2 SMNVEV (reference sequence). Deletions cut 5 bases from V and 6 bases from J, with 21 bases between. The CDR3 DNA is TGTGCCAGCAGTCCCCGAGTTAGCGGCCTTGGGGATACGCAGTATTTT. Amino acids: CASSPRVSGLGDTQYF.

The chain is built from TRBV4-1 and TRBJ1-2; 8 bases map to TRBD1. V was clipped by 3 bases and J by 2 bases; unmatched bases: 5. CDR1 MGHRA and CDR2 YSYEKL come from the germline V gene. This CDR3 comprises 15 residues. The CDR3 sequence is CASSQRQGLNYGYTF. In nucleotides, the CDR3 is TGCGCCAGCAGCCAGAGACAGGGGCTCAACTATGGCTACACCTTC.

This clone appeared a single time. This chain links TRBV30 with TRBJ1-1, with D possibly TRBD1 on 6 matching bases. V was cut by 7 bases and J by 3 bases, with 21 bases left in between. Germline V gives CDR1 GTSNPN, CDR2 SVGIG (reference sequence). This CDR3 has 15 amino acids. The CDR3 region has the DNA TGTGCCTCTCGCCGGGACACGAACCCTTACACTGAAGCTTTCTTT. It encodes CASRRDTNPYTEAFF.

The genes are TRBV2 and TRBJ1-1, with no clear D. The CDR3 spans 14 residues. The V gene's germline CDR1 is SNHLY and CDR2 FYNNEI. Trimming removed 1 base at V and 8 bases at J, with 14 bases between. The CDR3 sequence is CASSEDLARVEAFF. CDR3 coding DNA: TGTGCCAGCAGTGAAGATCTCGCACGGGTGGAAGCTTTCTTT.

This clone appeared a few times. As DNA, the CDR3 is TGTGCCAGCAGTTACTCGCGCCGGGGCTACGAGCAGTACTTC. This encodes CASSYSRRGYEQYF. The rearrangement links TRBV6-5 to TRBJ2-7; possible D gene TRBD2, 5 bases. With 0 bases removed from V and 3 bases from J, the gap between germline ends came to 9 bases. The length of the CDR3 is 14 residues. Germline CDR1 is MNHEY and CDR2 is SVGAGI.

This sequence joins TRBV4-1 and TRBJ1-5, with 8 bases matching TRBD1. Germline V gene data show CDR1 as MGHRA and CDR2 as YSYEKL. The CDR3 length is 15 residues. Losses at the gene ends were 1 base for V and 5 bases for J; bases not matched to a gene: 4. The CDR3 protein is CASSQVPGGHQPQHF. The CDR3 DNA follows: TGCGCCAGCAGCCAAGTCCCAGGGGGCCATCAGCCCCAGCATTTT.

This chain uses TRBV2 with TRBJ1-1, with D possibly being TRBD1 (5 bases). The germline V and J ends were trimmed by 6 bases and 7 bases, with 18 bases remaining between them. The CDR3 length is 14 residues. Per the germline V gene, CDR1 is SNHLY and CDR2 is FYNNEI. CDR3: CASRGFLGGNEAFF. CDR3 coding DNA: TGTGCCAGCAGGGGATTTCTCGGGGGGAATGAAGCTTTCTTT.

The rearrangement uses TRBV19 and TRBJ2-1; the match to TRBD2 covers 8 bases. Germline CDR1 reads LNHDA; CDR2 reads SQIVND (reference sequence). This CDR3 is 16 amino acids long. V shed 5 bases, J shed 7 bases, and the junction held 13 bases outside the gene matches. Here the CDR3 DNA reads TGTGCCAGTAGTTCCGAGTCTAGCGGGCGGGCGAATGAGCAGTTCTTC. This translates into CASSSESSGRANEQFF. Filled out from reference TRBV19 and TRBJ2-1, the complete variable domain reads DGGITQSPKYLFRKEGQNVTLSCEQNLNHDAMYWYRQDPGQGLRLIYYSQIVNDFQKGDIAEGYSVSREKKESFPLTVTSAQKNPTAFYLCASSSESSGRANEQFFGPGTRLTVL.

This clone has only a few counts. The chain carries TRBV12-3 or TRBV12-4 and TRBJ1-4; 8 nucleotides agree with TRBD1. V was clipped by 7 bases and J by 8 bases; unmatched bases: 6. This CDR3 region has 13 residues. CDR3 sequence: CASNDRGSEKLFF. CDR3 bases: TGTGCCAGCAATGACAGGGGTAGCGAAAAACTGTTTTTT.